The 5 T cell receptor beta chains below come from one sample, sequenced in a study of blood T cells in healthy people across ages. A second about 7 to 11 cycle PCR used barcoded and J-beta primers. From the 5' RACE reads, TCRdb called clonotypes with MiXCR, one entry per CDR3 protein. This sample has 600,000 or so distinct CDR3 sequences, with around 21% found just once. Sequenced sample: blood. These receptors were taken from a man aged 70 or older in good health.

As regards this clonotype: This sequence may be a read error, since a much larger clone differs from it by one base. The chain has TRBV12-3 or TRBV12-4 and TRBJ2-3; TRBD2 agrees at 11 bases. Trimming cost V 9 bases and J 10 bases; bases outside gene matches: 12. The CDR3 runs 14 residues. The CDR3 DNA sequence: TGTGCCAGTAGAACTAGCGGGAGTAAGGATGCGCAGTATTTT. Protein: CASRTSGSKDAQYF.

As concerns this clonotype: One end of the junction does not line up with germline, which may come from a read error. The chain joins TRBV28 to TRBJ1-2, with 7 bases matching TRBD1. Germline CDR1 MDHEN, CDR2 SYDVKM. The CDR3 is 11 residues long. CDR3 nucleotides: TGTGCCAGCAGTTCGGGACAGACGTCAGCCTTC. It yields the protein CASSSGQTSAF.

The V call is TRBV5-6, the J call TRBJ1-4; D ambiguous. The CDR3 spans 16 residues. Germline V gives CDR1 SGHDT, CDR2 YYEEEE. V was shortened by 0 bases and J by 5 bases, with 14 bases between the two germline ends. As DNA, the CDR3 is TGTGCCAGCAGCTTGGTTCCCGGGAATAGGAATGAAAAACTGTTTTTT. It encodes CASSLVPGNRNEKLFF.

This clonotype occurred once. This chain joins TRBV18 and TRBJ1-5, with D perhaps TRBD1 (6 bases). This CDR3 is built from 14 residues. V lost 3 bases and J lost 5, with 11 bases in between. In germline, CDR1 is KGHSH, CDR2 LQKENI. The CDR3 bases are TGTGCCAGCTCACCGATGGCAGGGGATCAGCCCCAGCATTTT. Residues: CASSPMAGDQPQHF. Full variable domain (missing parts from reference TRBV18 and TRBJ1-5): NAGVMQNPRHLVRRRGQEARLRCSPMKGHSHVYWYRQLPEEGLKFMVYLQKENIIDESGMPKERFSAEFPKEGPSILRIQQVVRGDSAAYFCASSPMAGDQPQHFGDGTRLSIL.

This clonotype was found a few times. The V gene is TRBV29-1, the J gene TRBJ1-2; TRBD1 matches 11 bases. This CDR3 has 15 amino acids. Germline assignment: CDR1 SQVTM and CDR2 ANQGSEA. The V segment lost 0 bases and the J segment 4 bases; nucleotides outside the gene matches: 4. The CDR3 protein is CSVEDLGQGAYGYTF. CDR3 DNA sequence: TGCAGCGTTGAAGATCTAGGACAGGGGGCCTATGGCTACACCTTC.